The 16 T cell receptor beta chains presented below share a single source sample, sequenced in a study of T cell changes during pregnancy in multiple sclerosis. Generated by immunoSEQ multiplex PCR, the TCRdb table keeps only in-frame clones and is missing some. The profile covers tens of thousands of clones, with approximately 92% appearing a single time and approximately 0.67% taken by the ten largest. Specimen: CD4+ T cells from peripheral blood mononuclear cells, collected in the third trimester of pregnancy. Source of these receptors: a female donor with multiple sclerosis, enrolled in a pregnancy study.

The table lists this clone with a count of one. The genes are TRBV5-6 and TRBJ1-2; 8 nucleotides align to TRBD1. Germline lookup yields CDR1 SGHDT and CDR2 YYEEEE. The CDR3 has 15 amino acids. Trimming cost V 4 bases and J 3 bases; bases outside gene matches: 8. CDR3 region: CASSPDRAADYGYTF. The CDR3, as DNA: TGTGCCAGCAGCCCGGACAGGGCCGCGGACTATGGCTACACCTTC.

V is TRBV5-4 and J is TRBJ1-2; weak D call: TRBD1 (5 bases). CDR3 length: 16 amino acids. CDR1 is SGHNT, CDR2 YYREEE, per germline (reference sequence). The V and J ends lost 0 bases and 4 bases respectively, with 16 bases between them. In DNA form, the CDR3 reads TGTGCCAGCAGCTTGGCCGGGGGGGTCCTAATCTATGGCTACACCTTC. This translates into CASSLAGGVLIYGYTF.

V is TRBV7-9 and J is TRBJ2-5; D call uncertain. Between the trimmed V and J ends, which lost 3 bases and 5 bases, there was a span of 4 bases. Germline-derived CDR1 and CDR2 are SEHNR and FQNEAQ (reference sequence). The CDR3 runs to 11 residues. The CDR3: CASSLAETQYF. CDR3 coding DNA: TGTGCCAGCAGCTTGGCTGAGACCCAGTACTTC.

This clone occurred a few times. The chain has TRBV10-3 and TRBJ2-5; no clear D gene. The CDR3 is 13 residues long. Germline V gives CDR1 ENHRY, CDR2 SYGVKD. Trimming left V 2 bases short and J 7 bases short, with 11 bases between. The CDR3 nucleotides are TGTGCCATCAGTGAGGGGCAGTTTCGGACCCAGTACTTC. Protein product: CAISEGQFRTQYF.

The gene calls are TRBV6-5 and TRBJ1-5; D not resolved. The CDR3 runs to 16 residues. V was cut by 0 bases and J by 0 bases, with 9 bases left in between. The germline gives CDR1 MNHEY, CDR2 SVGAGI. This CDR3 reads CASSYSTADSNQPQHF. The CDR3 DNA sequence: TGTGCCAGCAGTTACTCAACGGCGGATAGCAATCAGCCCCAGCATTTT.

The V call is TRBV28, the J call TRBJ1-2, with TRBD1 matching 9 bases. Germline trimming cut 6 bases from V and 1 base from J; bases unmatched to any gene: 18. This CDR3 has 19 amino acids. Germline CDR1 is MDHEN and CDR2 is SYDVKM. The chain's CDR3 is CASSNLLGTGRDLNYGYTF. The CDR3, as DNA: TGTGCCAGCAGCAACCTCCTGGGGACAGGGAGGGACCTTAACTATGGCTACACCTTC.

The V call is TRBV5-1, the J call TRBJ2-3, with D perhaps TRBD2 (6 bases). The V and J ends lost 0 bases and 6 bases respectively, with 20 bases between them. CDR1 is SGHRS, CDR2 YFSETQ, per germline. The CDR3 loop spans 17 amino acids. The CDR3 nucleotides are TGCGCCAGCAGCTTGGTGGGGGGACGGAACCCTTCGGATACGCAGTATTTT. Its translation is CASSLVGGRNPSDTQYF.

The chain uses TRBV28 and TRBJ1-5, with D perhaps matching TRBD1 (5 bases). Germline CDR1 MDHEN, CDR2 SYDVKM. V shed 7 bases and J shed 5 bases, with 12 bases lying between them. The CDR3 contains 13 residues. The CDR3 reads CASNLQGDQPQHF. DNA for the CDR3: TGTGCCAGCAACTTACAAGGGGATCAGCCCCAGCATTTT.

The CDR3 region has the DNA TGCAGCGTCCGTAGGGGCCGACAGGATACGCAGTATTTT. Amino acid sequence: CSVRRGRQDTQYF. The chain links TRBV29-1 to TRBJ2-3; D is perhaps TRBD1 (5 bases). CDR1 is SQVTM and CDR2 is ANQGSEA in the germline V gene. This CDR3 comprises 13 residues. The germline V and J ends were trimmed by 6 bases and 6 bases, with 16 bases remaining between them.

This clone has only one observation. The chain couples TRBV7-9 to TRBJ1-2; D may be TRBD1 (6 bases). CDR1 and CDR2 (germline): SEHNR, FQNEAQ (reference sequence). The germline V and J ends were trimmed by 3 bases and 0 bases, with 14 bases remaining between them. The CDR3 covers 16 residues. The CDR3: CASSLGGPSSNYGYTF. CDR3 DNA sequence: TGTGCCAGCAGCTTGGGGGGGCCCTCTTCTAACTATGGCTACACCTTC.

The V gene is TRBV5-1, the J gene TRBJ1-6; 7 nucleotides agree with TRBD1. Germline V gene lookup returns CDR1 SGHRS and CDR2 YFSETQ. The trim removed 0 bases at V and 9 bases at J, leaving 9 bases unmatched. This CDR3 spans 16 amino acids. The CDR3 bases are TGCGCCAGCAGCTTGGGACAGGGAGGAAGGAGTTCACCCCTCCACTTT. Protein sequence: CASSLGQGGRSSPLHF.

V is TRBV11-2 and J is TRBJ2-1; 7 positions agree with TRBD2. This CDR3 is built from 16 residues. J was trimmed by 7 bases and V by 0 bases; bases with no gene match: 9. Germline V lookup: CDR1 SGHAT, CDR2 FQNNGV. CDR3 coding DNA: TGTGCCAGCAGCTTAGATCTTGGCGGGAGTCCAAATGAGCAGTTCTTC. As protein: CASSLDLGGSPNEQFF.

V and J are TRBV28 and TRBJ1-3; TRBD1 aligns across 8 bases. Germline CDR1 MDHEN, CDR2 SYDVKM. The CDR3 sequence is 18 residues long. Germline trimming cut 6 bases from V and 2 bases from J; bases unmatched to any gene: 15. The CDR3 is CASSPPPPGTGTGNTIYF. For the CDR3, the DNA is TGTGCCAGCAGCCCACCCCCCCCCGGGACAGGAACTGGAAACACCATATATTTT. Variable domain in full (rest from reference TRBV28 and TRBJ1-3): DVKVTQSSRYLVKRTGEKVFLECVQDMDHENMFWYRQDPGLGLRLIYFSYDVKMKEKGDIPEGYSVSREKKERFSLILESASTNQTSMYLCASSPPPPGTGTGNTIYFGEGSWLTVV.

This clone is a singleton in its sample. The rearrangement uses TRBV5-1 and TRBJ2-3; D ambiguous. The ends were cut back, 0 bases at V and 0 bases at J, with 11 bases in the middle. The germline V gene has CDR1 SGHRS and CDR2 YFSETQ. The CDR3 contains 16 residues. CDR3 loop: CASSLAGSPSTDTQYF. CDR3 DNA: TGCGCCAGCAGCTTGGCAGGATCCCCTAGCACAGATACGCAGTATTTT.

The V call is TRBV25-1, the J call TRBJ1-5, with no clear D. The CDR3 has 13 residues. Germline V CDR1 and CDR2: MGHDK, SYGVNS. V was clipped by 6 bases and J by 9 bases, with 15 bases between them. CDR3 region: CASSPGLQGPQHF. CDR3 nucleotide sequence: TGTGCCAGCAGCCCAGGCTTGCAAGGGCCCCAGCATTTT.

The chain has TRBV18 and TRBJ2-7; D not resolved. Germline V gene sequence: CDR1 KGHSH, CDR2 LQKENI. Deletions cut 0 bases from V and 1 base from J, with 7 bases between. The CDR3 runs 14 residues. DNA of the CDR3: TGTGCCAGCTCACCACCTTTCTCTTCCTACGAGCAGTACTTC. Translated: CASSPPFSSYEQYF.